Sequencing of this T cell receptor beta chain was carried out in a study of cytomegalovirus exposure and HLA in healthy donors. PCR was performed using 60 Vbeta and 13 Jbeta primers. Some clones are missing from TCRdb's copy, which holds only in-frame ones; the method was immunoSEQ multiplex PCR. The repertoire consists of about 140,000 clones, with 70% to 85% occurring once and the leading ten covering 1.9%. The study's findings and limits: Serostatus for CMV was the only available immune exposure information.

To note about this clone: Its antigen remains unknown.

This clonotype was obtained from a woman between 40 and 50 years old in good health and CMV-seronegative. Sequenced material: PBMCs.

Here the CDR3 reads CASSSHRANEKLFF. CDR3 coding DNA: TGTGCCAGCAGTTCCCACAGGGCTAATGAAAAACTGTTTTTT. V usage is TRBV6-5 and J usage is TRBJ1-4, with a weak D call TRBD1 (6 bases). CDR3 length: 14 residues. With 4 bases removed from V and 3 bases from J, the gap between germline ends came to 9 bases. CDR1 MNHEY and CDR2 SVGAGI come from the germline V gene.